This is a list of T cell receptor beta chains from one sample in a study of OX40 agonist ivuxolimab in advanced cancers. Sequenced by immunoSEQ multiplex PCR; TCRdb stores in-frame clones only, minus some. Found here are some 50,000 clones, 70% to 90% of them singletons; the top ten hold 3% to 4%. Sample: CD4+ or CD8+ T cells sorted from blood, taken in a trial of the OX40 agonist ivuxolimab. These receptors were collected from an adult with an advanced solid tumor such as melanoma, head and neck, liver or kidney cancer. Each CDR3 is given with its conserved first and last residue. A D gene is named only where the DNA matches it firmly. A clone size is listed for some rows: how often the clone was seen (once, few, many), or a class if it is expanded.

v_call	j_call	clone_size	d_call	cdr3_aa	cdr3_nt
TRBV9	TRBJ2-2	NA	NA	CASSVEKGTGELFF	TGTGCCAGCAGCGTAGAAAAGGGGACCGGGGAGCTGTTTTTT
TRBV7-5	TRBJ1-6	NA	NA	CARSRLGGKFSYPIYLYNSPLHF	TGTGCCAGAAGTAGGCTGGGGGGGAAGTTTAGCTATCCAATCTATCTCTATAATTCACCCCTCCACTTT
TRBV7-2	TRBJ1-2	NA	NA	CASSPPGHPYGYTF	TGTGCCAGCAGCCCCCCGGGACACCCATATGGCTACACCTTC
TRBV6-1	TRBJ2-3	NA	NA	CASSAATSTDTQYF	TGTGCCAGCTCGGCAGCTACCTCCACAGATACGCAGTATTTT
TRBV14	TRBJ1-1	NA	NA	CASSLTLGWSTEAFF	TGTGCCAGCAGCCTAACTCTGGGGTGGAGCACTGAAGCTTTCTTT
TRBV19	TRBJ1-4	NA	NA	CASTWGEGRNEKLFF	TGTGCCAGTACCTGGGGGGAAGGGAGAAATGAAAAACTGTTTTTT
TRBV7-3	TRBJ2-2	NA	TRBD1	CASSTGQGTGELFF	TGTGCCAGCAGCACGGGACAGGGCACCGGGGAGCTGTTTTTT
TRBV7-9	TRBJ1-2	NA	NA	CASSLEGPGYGYTF	TGTGCCAGCAGCTTAGAAGGGCCTGGCTATGGCTACACCTTC
TRBV6-1	TRBJ2-3	NA	NA	CASSDGGGTDTQYF	TGTGCCAGCAGTGATGGAGGTGGAACAGATACGCAGTATTTT
TRBV7-2	TRBJ2-1	NA	NA	CASSFGFGRGGYEQFF	TGTGCCAGCAGCTTCGGGTTTGGAAGGGGGGGGTATGAGCAGTTCTTC
TRBV19	TRBJ2-7	NA	NA	CASSIVEGPGYEQYF	TGTGCCAGTAGTATCGTTGAGGGTCCAGGCTACGAGCAGTACTTC
TRBV4-2	TRBJ2-3	NA	NA	CASSQGRAGAVTDTQYF	TGTGCCAGCAGCCAAGGTAGGGCGGGGGCTGTCACAGATACGCAGTATTTT
TRBV28	TRBJ1-1	NA	NA	CASTTTWGGSASTEAFF	TGTGCCAGCACCACAACGTGGGGAGGTTCGGCGAGCACTGAAGCTTTCTTT
TRBV28	TRBJ2-3	NA	TRBD1	CASSQGGADADTQYF	TGTGCCAGCAGCCAAGGGGGCGCGGATGCAGATACGCAGTATTTT
TRBV6-6	TRBJ1-2	once	NA	CASSYYVGGVMGYTF	TGTGCCAGCAGTTACTACGTGGGGGGAGTAATGGGCTACACCTTC
TRBV27	TRBJ1-2	NA	TRBD1	CASSSTWTGSNYGYTF	TGTGCCAGCAGTTCAACTTGGACAGGATCTAACTATGGCTACACCTTC
TRBV4-3	TRBJ1-1	NA	NA	CASSQEAGGGTEAFF	TGCGCCAGCAGCCAAGAAGCGGGAGGGGGTACTGAAGCTTTCTTT
TRBV6-1	TRBJ1-1	NA	NA	CASSDQPFEAFF	TGTGCCAGCAGTGACCAGCCCTTTGAAGCTTTCTTT
TRBV7-2	TRBJ2-7	NA	TRBD1	CASRPAVPGQYEQYF	TGTGCCAGCCGCCCAGCCGTCCCGGGACAGTACGAGCAGTACTTC
TRBV5-1	TRBJ2-7	NA	TRBD1	CASSAPTGGGEQYF	TGCGCCAGCAGCGCCCCGACAGGGGGCGGCGAGCAGTACTTC
TRBV5-8	TRBJ1-3	NA	NA	CASSSPEGGNTIYF	TGTGCCAGCAGCTCCCCTGAGGGGGGAAACACCATATATTTT
TRBV7-8	TRBJ1-1	NA	NA	CASSLYNTEAFF	TGTGCCAGCAGCCTTTATAACACTGAAGCTTTCTTT
TRBV27	TRBJ2-3	NA	NA	CASTRDSHTDTQYF	TGTGCCAGCACCCGGGACTCCCACACAGATACGCAGTATTTT
TRBV7-2	TRBJ1-1	NA	TRBD1	CASSLDRGLAGAFF	TGTGCCAGCAGCTTAGACAGGGGACTTGCGGGAGCTTTCTTT
TRBV28	TRBJ1-5	few	NA	CASSEGYNVGNQPQHF	TGTGCCAGCAGTGAAGGATATAACGTGGGCAATCAGCCCCAGCATTTT